This section outlines one TCR beta chain sequence together with its context. The antigen is not known. The data derive from a study of PD-1 blockade in classical Hodgkin lymphoma. Germline V lookup: CDR1 SGHTA, CDR2 FQGNSA. Unmatched junction bases numbered 10, after V lost 1 base and J lost 8 bases. The CDR3 loop spans 15 amino acids. Study observations and caveats: The diversity seen at baseline in complete responders resembled that of newly diagnosed patients. Excluded were patients who started nivolumab under 1 year after ASCT, a group that had lower diversity. Relapsed/refractory patients reportedly had the lowest baseline TCR diversity, below newly diagnosed patients, who were below healthy donors.

TCRdb keeps only in-frame clones here, not all; method: immunoSEQ multiplex PCR. The data contain about 43,000 clones, approximately 70% of them singletons. Each and every patient relapsed after autologous stem cell transplantation, and patients got differing brentuximab vedotin exposure. The clonotype comes from a human donor with classical Hodgkin lymphoma. The chain combines TRBV7-2 with TRBJ1-2; 7 bases are a match to TRBD1. The source was peripheral blood mononuclear cells (PBMCs), collected before the second cycle of nivolumab. CDR3 sequence: CASSLGSGTVYGYTF. The CDR3 nucleotides read TGTGCCAGCAGCTTAGGGTCCGGGACAGTCTACGGCTACACCTTC.